These 22 T cell receptor beta chains came from one sample sequenced in a study of blood T cell repertoires in COVID-19. Clones were sequenced by immunoSEQ multiplex PCR, and TCRdb holds only the in-frame ones, with some missing. This table holds approximately 400,000 clones, approximately 80% found once. Sequencing used peripheral blood. These receptors were obtained from a human donor with acute or convalescent COVID-19. The donor label of this sample is uncertain.

The gene calls are TRBV18 and TRBJ1-2; TRBD1 matches at 8 bases. There are 14 residues in the CDR3. Germline loops: CDR1 KGHSH, CDR2 LQKENI. Germline trimming cut 3 bases from V and 6 bases from J; bases unmatched to any gene: 6. In DNA form, the CDR3 reads TGTGCCAGCTCACCCGGACAGGGACCTAATGGCTACACCTTC. This translates into CASSPGQGPNGYTF.

The V gene is TRBV6-5, the J gene TRBJ2-7; 7 bases match TRBD2. CDR1 and CDR2 from the germline V gene are MNHEY and SVGAGI. The CDR3 consists of 15 residues. V gave up 1 base and J gave up 5 bases; unmatched junction bases: 8. The CDR3 loop reads CASSYWGGSPHEQYF. CDR3 in DNA: TGTGCCAGCAGTTACTGGGGCGGGAGTCCCCACGAGCAGTACTTC.

The rearrangement links TRBV3-1 (or the pseudogene TRBV3-2) to TRBJ1-6, with a tentative D call TRBD1 (6 bases). With 2 bases removed from V and 9 bases from J, the gap between germline ends came to 11 bases. The CDR3 is 14 amino acids. Germline V gives CDR1 LGHDT, CDR2 YNNKEL (reference sequence). The CDR3 sequence: CASSQSGARSPLHF. CDR3 in DNA: TGTGCCAGCAGCCAATCAGGGGCTCGTTCACCCCTCCACTTT.

The chain recombines TRBV29-1 with TRBJ2-5, with 12 positions matching TRBD1. This CDR3 is 13 amino acids long. The trim removed 6 bases at V and 6 bases at J, leaving 5 bases unmatched. Germline CDR1 reads SQVTM; CDR2 reads ANQGSEA. The CDR3 spells CSVGTGGGKTQYF. CDR3 nucleotides: TGCAGCGTGGGGACAGGGGGCGGAAAGACCCAGTACTTC.

The rearrangement uses TRBV19 and TRBJ1-2, with a weak D call TRBD1 (6 bases). Between the trimmed V and J ends, which lost 5 bases and 2 bases, there was a span of 15 bases. The CDR3 runs to 15 residues. Germline CDR1 and CDR2: LNHDA and SQIVND (reference sequence). CDR3 region: CASSVSDRTNYGYTF. The CDR3 DNA sequence: TGTGCCAGTAGTGTGTCCGACAGGACAAACTATGGCTACACCTTC.

The J gene is TRBJ2-3, the V gene TRBV10-2; 11 nucleotides agree with TRBD2. V was pared by 6 bases and J by 3 bases, with 5 bases of the junction left unmatched. The CDR3 consists of 15 residues. Looked up from germline, CDR1 is WSHSY and CDR2 is SAAADI. The CDR3 spells CASRRLAGKTDTQYF. The CDR3 region has the DNA TGCGCCAGCAGGAGACTAGCGGGAAAGACAGATACGCAGTATTTT.

The rearrangement joins TRBV4-1 to TRBJ2-7, with 7 bases matching TRBD2. Germline V CDR1 and CDR2: MGHRA, YSYEKL. The CDR3 spans 17 residues. The ends lost 0 bases at V and 0 bases at J; junction bases unmatched: 8. The CDR3 spells CASSQEFQRDGSYEQYF. The CDR3 coding sequence is TGCGCCAGCAGCCAAGAGTTCCAGCGGGACGGCTCCTACGAGCAGTACTTC.

The J gene is TRBJ1-2, the V gene TRBV28; TRBD1 might be the D (6 bases). Germline V lookup: CDR1 MDHEN, CDR2 SYDVKM. The CDR3 has 12 amino acids. The V end was cut by 10 bases, the J end by 6 bases, with 15 bases between. The CDR3 is CAISSTGNGYTF. DNA for the CDR3: TGTGCCATCTCTTCAACAGGGAATGGCTACACCTTC.

The rearrangement uses TRBV11-2 and TRBJ2-2, with TRBD1 matching 7 bases. This CDR3 is 16 amino acids long. Losses at the gene ends were 1 base for V and 5 bases for J; bases not matched to a gene: 7. CDR1 and CDR2 from the germline V gene are SGHAT and FQNNGV. CDR3 region: CASSLGPQGRTGELFF. The CDR3 bases are TGTGCCAGCAGCTTAGGACCACAGGGGCGAACCGGGGAGCTGTTTTTT.

This clone was seen a single time. The rearrangement joins TRBV6-5 to TRBJ2-3, with D hard to call. CDR1 is MNHEY, CDR2 SVGAGI, per germline. The CDR3 is 12 residues long. Trimming removed 5 bases at V and 6 bases at J, with 9 bases between. DNA for the CDR3: TGTGCCAGCAGTATAACGGTGGATACGCAGTATTTT. This translates into CASSITVDTQYF.

The chain couples TRBV19 to TRBJ2-2; 9 bases match TRBD2. The CDR3 contains 15 residues. V gave up 8 bases and J gave up 3 bases; unmatched junction bases: 7. Germline V gene sequence: CDR1 LNHDA, CDR2 SQIVND (reference sequence). The CDR3 DNA reads as TGTGCCAGTCTAGAGCGGGGGGTCTACACCGGGGAGCTGTTTTTT. This gives the protein CASLERGVYTGELFF. Using reference TRBV19 and TRBJ2-2 for the parts outside the CDR3, the full variable domain is DGGITQSPKYLFRKEGQNVTLSCEQNLNHDAMYWYRQDPGQGLRLIYYSQIVNDFQKGDIAEGYSVSREKKESFPLTVTSAQKNPTAFYLCASLERGVYTGELFFGEGSRLTVL.

This chain uses TRBV24-1 with TRBJ2-1; 12 bases match TRBD2. After removal of 7 bases from V and 13 bases from J, the junction contained 7 bases not matched to a gene. This CDR3 is built from 13 residues. The germline V gene has CDR1 KGHDR and CDR2 SFDVKD. The CDR3 here is CATSAGLAGSQFF. CDR3 sequence (DNA): TGTGCCACCAGCGCTGGACTAGCGGGAAGTCAGTTCTTC.

This rearrangement joins TRBV2 to TRBJ2-1, with TRBD2 as a possible D gene (5 bases). Germline-derived CDR1 and CDR2 are SNHLY and FYNNEI. V lost 2 bases and J lost 7, with 6 bases in between. This CDR3 has 12 residues. CDR3 sequence (DNA): TGTGCCAGCAGTGAAACGGGGAATGAGCAGTTCTTC. Protein product: CASSETGNEQFF.

The rearrangement joins TRBV5-5 to TRBJ1-2; the D gene is possibly TRBD1 (5 bases). Germline-derived CDR1 and CDR2 are SGHKS and YYEKEE (reference sequence). This CDR3 comprises 16 residues. V shed 4 bases and J shed 2 bases, with 18 bases lying between them. The CDR3 DNA reads TGTGCCAGCAGCCCCACCGTCGGGACTTCAAACTATGGCTACACCTTC. Its translation is CASSPTVGTSNYGYTF.

The CDR3 DNA reads as TGTGCCTGCCGGGACAACATGAACACTGAAGCTTTCTTT. Translation: CACRDNMNTEAFF. The chain has TRBV30 and TRBJ1-1; the D gene is possibly TRBD1 (6 bases). CDR1 and CDR2 (germline): GTSNPN, SVGIG (reference sequence). The ends were cut back, 6 bases at V and 0 bases at J, with 11 bases in the middle. This CDR3 contains 13 residues.

The chain joins TRBV7-9 to TRBJ2-3; 7 bases are a match to TRBD2. The V segment lost 0 bases and the J segment 5 bases; nucleotides outside the gene matches: 5. This CDR3 has 15 amino acids. Germline V CDR1 and CDR2: SEHNR, FQNEAQ (reference sequence). The CDR3 is CASSLAGGPGDTQYF. In DNA, the CDR3 is TGTGCCAGCAGCTTAGCGGGAGGGCCAGGAGATACGCAGTATTTT.

This sequence joins TRBV18 and TRBJ1-1; D is uncertain. V dropped 3 bases and J dropped 1 base, with 15 bases sitting between them. CDR1 and CDR2 from the germline V gene are KGHSH and LQKENI. The CDR3 length is 16 residues. CDR3 protein: CASSPREGSGNTEAFF. For the CDR3, the DNA is TGTGCCAGCTCACCGAGAGAGGGAAGTGGGAACACTGAAGCTTTCTTT.

The CDR3 nucleotides are TGTGCCAGCAGTCCTACAGGGTACGATACGCAGTATTTT. This sequence encodes CASSPTGYDTQYF. The chain uses TRBV27 and TRBJ2-3; D is possibly TRBD1 (6 bases). V lost 5 bases, J lost 6 bases, and 12 bases lay in between. The CDR3 sequence is 13 residues long. Germline V gene data show CDR1 as MNHEY and CDR2 as SMNVEV (reference sequence).

This clone has a handful of counts. The J gene is TRBJ2-5, the V gene TRBV11-2; TRBD1 matches at 9 bases. The germline gives CDR1 SGHAT, CDR2 FQNNGV. The J segment lost 5 bases and the V segment lost 8 bases, leaving 12 bases of the junction unmatched. The CDR3 is made up of 15 amino acids. CDR3 sequence: CASGRTGGAGETQYF. The CDR3 nucleotides are TGTGCCAGCGGACGAACAGGGGGCGCCGGGGAGACCCAGTACTTC.

This chain connects TRBV24-1 to TRBJ1-6; TRBD1 matches 8 bases. The V gene end was trimmed by 8 bases and the J gene end by 12 bases; junction bases not matched to a gene: 8. CDR3 length: 13 residues. Germline CDR1 KGHDR, CDR2 SFDVKD. The CDR3 sequence: CATKGTGGEPLHF. The CDR3 coding sequence is TGTGCCACCAAGGGCACAGGGGGGGAACCCCTCCACTTT.

The chain couples TRBV4-1 to TRBJ2-7; 10 nucleotides match TRBD1. Germline V gene data show CDR1 as MGHRA and CDR2 as YSYEKL. Trimming took 4 bases from V and 5 from J; bases not matched to a gene: 5. The CDR3 runs 14 residues. Written as DNA, the CDR3 is TGCGCCAGCAGCCTACGGACAGGGGGTAACGAGCAGTACTTC. This gives the protein CASSLRTGGNEQYF.

This chain uses TRBV2 with TRBJ1-4; 7 nucleotides match TRBD1. The junction had 7 bases not matched to a gene; V was cut back by 7 bases and J by 5 bases. Germline V gives CDR1 SNHLY, CDR2 FYNNEI. CDR3 length: 14 amino acids. CDR3 region: CASKMGRGNEKLFF. For the CDR3, the DNA is TGTGCCAGCAAAATGGGCAGGGGGAATGAAAAACTGTTTTTT.